The subject of this entry is one T cell receptor beta chain. A J-beta primer mix and a sample-barcoded 5' primer were used in a second PCR of roughly 7 to 12 cycles. TCRdb reanalysed the 5' RACE reads using MiXCR and keeps one entry per CDR3 protein. The data show about 650,000 distinct CDR3 sequences, approximately 31% seen once. The record originates from a study of blood T cells in healthy people across ages. CDR3 size: 13 residues. Per germline, CDR1 DFQATT and CDR2 SNEGSKA (reference sequence). Between the trimmed V and J ends, which lost 3 bases and 3 bases, there was a span of 9 bases. Sequencing was performed on blood. This receptor was obtained from a woman of 80 years or more in good health. V is TRBV20-1 and J is TRBJ1-5; no definite D call. In DNA, the CDR3 is TGCAGTGCTAGCAAGGGCCTCAATCAGCCCCAGCATTTT. Residues: CSASKGLNQPQHF.